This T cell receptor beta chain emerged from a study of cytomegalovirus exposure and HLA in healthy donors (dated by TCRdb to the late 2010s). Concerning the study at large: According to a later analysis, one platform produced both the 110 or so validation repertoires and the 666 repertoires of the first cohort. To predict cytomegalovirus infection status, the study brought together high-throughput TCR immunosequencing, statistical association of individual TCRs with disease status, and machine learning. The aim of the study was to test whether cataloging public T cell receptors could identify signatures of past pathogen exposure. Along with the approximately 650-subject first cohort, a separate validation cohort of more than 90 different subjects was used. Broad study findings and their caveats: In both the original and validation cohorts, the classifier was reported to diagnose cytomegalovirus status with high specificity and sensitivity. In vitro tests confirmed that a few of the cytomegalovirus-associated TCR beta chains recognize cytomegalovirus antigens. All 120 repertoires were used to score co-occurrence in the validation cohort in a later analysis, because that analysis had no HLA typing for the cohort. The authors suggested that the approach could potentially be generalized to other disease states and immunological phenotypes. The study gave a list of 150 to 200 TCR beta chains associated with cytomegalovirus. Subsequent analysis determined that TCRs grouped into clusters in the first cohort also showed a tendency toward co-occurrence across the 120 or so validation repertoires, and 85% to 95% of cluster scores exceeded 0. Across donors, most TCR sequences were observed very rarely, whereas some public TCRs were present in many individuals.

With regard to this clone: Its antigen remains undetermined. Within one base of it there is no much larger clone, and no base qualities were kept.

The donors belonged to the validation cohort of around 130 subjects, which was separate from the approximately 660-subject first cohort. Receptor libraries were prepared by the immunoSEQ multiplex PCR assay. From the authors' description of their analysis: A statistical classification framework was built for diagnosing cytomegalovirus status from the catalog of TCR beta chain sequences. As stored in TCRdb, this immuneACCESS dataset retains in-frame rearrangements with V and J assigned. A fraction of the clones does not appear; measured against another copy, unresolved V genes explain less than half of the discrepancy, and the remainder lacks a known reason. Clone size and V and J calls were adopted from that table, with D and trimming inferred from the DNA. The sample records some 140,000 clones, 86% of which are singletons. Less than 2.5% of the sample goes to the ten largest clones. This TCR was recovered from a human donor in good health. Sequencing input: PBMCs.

In nucleotides, the sequence is TGTGCCAGCAGCTTGGACTGGAACACTGAAGCTTTCTTT. Its protein product is CASSLDWNTEAFF. Recombination linked TRBV5-4 to TRBJ1-1; the D gene assignment is ambiguous. Spanning cysteine to phenylalanine, the CDR3 consists of 13 amino acids. Only CDR3 DNA is held: 39 bases, read in frame from base 1. The germline V gene (reference sequence) provides CDR1 SGHNT and CDR2 YYREEE. A distance of 4 bases separates the germline ends of V and J, which lose 0 bases and 1 base respectively.